A single sample is the source of the 29 T cell receptor beta chains below, sequenced in a study of cytomegalovirus exposure and HLA in healthy donors. PCR primers comprised 60 Vbeta and 13 Jbeta primers. Only in-frame clones appear in the TCRdb table, and some are missing; sequencing was by immunoSEQ multiplex PCR. The top ten hold 0.95% to 1.5% of the sample, which has tens of thousands of clones, 81% seen once. The sequenced sample was PBMCs. The source is a girl aged 2 to 9 in good health and CMV-seropositive.

The chain combines TRBV5-6 with TRBJ2-5; no reliable D call. This CDR3 is 14 amino acids long. Germline V lookup: CDR1 SGHDT, CDR2 YYEEEE. V lost 0 bases and J lost 1, with 7 bases in between. This chain's CDR3 is CASSLVYPQETQYF. As DNA, the CDR3 is TGTGCCAGCAGCTTGGTCTATCCCCAAGAGACCCAGTACTTC.

This chain connects TRBV4-1 to TRBJ2-7; D is uncertain. Between the trimmed V and J ends, which lost 3 bases and 4 bases, there was a span of 13 bases. The CDR3 runs to 14 residues. Germline CDR1 and CDR2: MGHRA and YSYEKL. The CDR3 coding sequence is TGCGCCAGCAGCCAGTCCGACAAGTCTTACGAGCAGTACTTC. Protein sequence: CASSQSDKSYEQYF.

V is TRBV7-9 and J is TRBJ2-1; 9 bases align to TRBD2. Per the germline V gene, CDR1 is SEHNR and CDR2 is FQNEAQ (reference sequence). The CDR3 is 16 residues long. V was pared by 0 bases and J by 3 bases, with 3 bases of the junction left unmatched. The CDR3 protein is CASSLAGLALYNEQFF. CDR3 sequence (DNA): TGTGCCAGCAGCTTAGCGGGACTAGCCCTCTACAATGAGCAGTTCTTC.

This rearrangement joins TRBV7-2 to TRBJ2-2, with a tentative D call TRBD1 (6 bases). V shed 1 base and J shed 4 bases, with 7 bases lying between them. Germline CDR1 is SGHTA and CDR2 is FQGNSA. The CDR3 is made up of 14 amino acids. CDR3 DNA sequence: TGTGCCAGCAGCTTAGAACAGGGCACCGGGGAGCTGTTTTTT. Amino acids: CASSLEQGTGELFF.

The J gene is TRBJ1-2, the V gene TRBV6-5; TRBD1 matches 7 bases. Germline V CDR1 and CDR2: MNHEY, SVGAGI. This CDR3 has 13 residues. V was clipped by 6 bases and J by 7 bases; unmatched bases: 8. CDR3 DNA sequence: TGTGCCAGCAGCAAACAGGGGTTCGGTGGCTACACCTTC. This translates into CASSKQGFGGYTF.

The chain joins TRBV6-1 to TRBJ1-1, with a tentative D call TRBD1 (5 bases). V dropped 7 bases and J dropped 7 bases, with 16 bases sitting between them. The length of the CDR3 is 13 residues. CDR1 and CDR2 from the germline V gene are MNHNS and SASEGT. As DNA, the CDR3 is TGTGCCAGCACCATCTCAAGGGGTTATGAAGCTTTCTTT. Translated: CASTISRGYEAFF.

The chain recombines TRBV29-1 with TRBJ2-2, with D tentatively TRBD1 (5 bases). The V end was cut by 4 bases, the J end by 3 bases, with 9 bases between. Per germline, CDR1 SQVTM and CDR2 ANQGSEA. CDR3 length: 13 residues. The CDR3 DNA sequence: TGCAGCGTTGGTACAGGCTACACCGGGGAGCTGTTTTTT. It is translated as CSVGTGYTGELFF.

This chain uses TRBV5-1 with TRBJ2-1, with 7 bases that match TRBD2. There are 16 residues in the CDR3. In germline, CDR1 is SGHRS, CDR2 YFSETQ. V was pared by 3 bases and J by 5 bases, with 11 bases of the junction left unmatched. The CDR3 region has the DNA TGCGCCAGCAGCTGGGGGAATTGGGGGGGGGACAATGAGCAGTTCTTC. This gives the protein CASSWGNWGGDNEQFF.

The V call is TRBV19, the J call TRBJ2-5, with a weak D call TRBD2 (6 bases). Germline V gene sequence: CDR1 LNHDA, CDR2 SQIVND (reference sequence). The CDR3 spans 15 residues. The germline V and J ends were trimmed by 6 bases and 4 bases, with 18 bases remaining between them. CDR3 coding DNA: TGTGCCAGTAGCGTAACGGCGGGAACGGGAGAGACCCAGTACTTC. It encodes CASSVTAGTGETQYF.

The chain links TRBV27 to TRBJ2-7; D remains ambiguous. Germline V lookup: CDR1 MNHEY, CDR2 SMNVEV (reference sequence). The CDR3 has 14 amino acids. Trimming cost V 5 bases and J 5 bases, with 16 bases left between them. The CDR3 DNA is TGTGCCAGCAGTCCCACCCGAGGATTCCACGAGCAGTACTTC. This translates into CASSPTRGFHEQYF.

The sample holds a few counts of this clone. The rearrangement links TRBV7-7 to TRBJ2-5; 9 bases are shared with TRBD2. This CDR3 has 16 amino acids. Germline V gives CDR1 SSHAT, CDR2 FNYEAQ (reference sequence). V trimming: 5 bases; J trimming: 4 bases; junction bases outside the gene matches: 11. The CDR3 spells CASSARSGRKLETQYF. The CDR3 nucleotides are TGTGCCAGCAGCGCGCGAAGCGGGAGGAAGCTAGAGACCCAGTACTTC.

The rearrangement links TRBV19 to TRBJ2-7; TRBD1 is a possible D gene (6 bases). V shed 2 bases and J shed 2 bases, with 10 bases lying between them. CDR3 length equals 14 residues. Per germline, CDR1 LNHDA and CDR2 SQIVND (reference sequence). CDR3 nucleotide sequence: TGTGCCAGTAGTATAATAGGACAGCCCTACGAGCAGTACTTC. It encodes CASSIIGQPYEQYF.

The rearrangement joins TRBV29-1 to TRBJ1-1; 7 bases match TRBD1. The CDR3 has 13 residues. The ends lost 3 bases at V and 1 base at J; junction bases unmatched: 2. Germline assignment: CDR1 SQVTM and CDR2 ANQGSEA. In DNA, the CDR3 is TGCAGCGTTGAGGGACAGACGAACACTGAAGCTTTCTTT. Its translation: CSVEGQTNTEAFF.

The J gene is TRBJ2-5, the V gene TRBV9; D not certain. Germline V gene sequence: CDR1 SGDLS, CDR2 YYNGEE. The CDR3 is 13 amino acids. The V gene lost 1 base and the J gene lost 6 bases, with 10 bases spanning the gap. CDR3 residues: CASSVSSMKTQYF. The CDR3 DNA follows: TGTGCCAGCAGCGTATCTAGTATGAAGACCCAGTACTTC.

The gene calls are TRBV29-1 and TRBJ2-7; 11 bases match TRBD1. The CDR3 contains 13 residues. V dropped 6 bases and J dropped 4; count of bases not matched to a gene: 5. Germline CDR1 reads SQVTM; CDR2 reads ANQGSEA. In DNA form, the CDR3 reads TGCAGCGTGGGCCGGGACAGGGGGTACGAGCAGTACTTC. This sequence encodes CSVGRDRGYEQYF.

The genes are TRBV18 and TRBJ2-2, with D possibly being TRBD2 (5 bases). Trimming cost V 2 bases and J 4 bases, with 8 bases left between them. CDR1 is KGHSH, CDR2 LQKENI, per germline. The CDR3 covers 14 residues. In nucleotides, the CDR3 is TGTGCCAGCTCACCATTTGGAGGCACCGGGGAGCTGTTTTTT. This encodes CASSPFGGTGELFF.

This clone was detected once. The chain joins TRBV19 to TRBJ1-1, with unresolved D. CDR1 and CDR2 from the germline V gene are LNHDA and SQIVND (reference sequence). The V and J ends lost 2 bases and 4 bases respectively, with 8 bases between them. The CDR3 is made up of 13 amino acids. CDR3 sequence reads: CASSINAGTEAFF. The CDR3 bases are TGTGCCAGTAGTATAAACGCGGGCACTGAAGCTTTCTTT.

The DNA of the CDR3 is TGTGCCAGCAGATCCGGACAGGGCCACACCTTC. This encodes CASRSGQGHTF. This chain joins TRBV6-5 and TRBJ1-2; 8 bases line up with TRBD1. The length of the CDR3 is 11 residues. CDR1 is MNHEY, CDR2 SVGAGI, per germline. Trimming cost V 6 bases and J 12 bases; bases outside gene matches: 6.

The rearrangement joins TRBV10-3 to TRBJ1-1; the D is unclear. Trimming left V 6 bases short and J 4 bases short, with 21 bases between. The germline CDR1 and CDR2 sequences are ENHRY and SYGVKD. The CDR3 is made up of 16 amino acids. The chain's CDR3 is CAIRGSGLYEGTEAFF. CDR3 DNA sequence: TGTGCCATCAGGGGATCAGGACTTTACGAGGGCACTGAAGCTTTCTTT.

The chain has TRBV4-1 and TRBJ2-7, with D perhaps matching TRBD1 (6 bases). CDR3 length: 14 residues. Trimming stripped 0 bases from V and 3 bases from J, with 9 bases between. CDR1 is MGHRA, CDR2 YSYEKL, per germline. The CDR3 sequence is CASSQEYRDYEQYF. The CDR3 DNA follows: TGCGCCAGCAGCCAAGAGTACAGGGACTACGAGCAGTACTTC.

The chain combines TRBV27 with TRBJ2-5, with TRBD2 matching 14 bases. The CDR3 runs 15 residues. V was clipped by 6 bases and J by 4 bases; unmatched bases: 4. Per the germline V gene, CDR1 is MNHEY and CDR2 is SMNVEV (reference sequence). The CDR3 protein is CASRRLAGGLETQYF. CDR3 sequence (DNA): TGTGCCAGCAGGAGACTAGCGGGAGGGCTAGAGACCCAGTACTTC.

This clone was seen just once. The genes are TRBV4-1 and TRBJ2-7, with D perhaps TRBD1 (6 bases). CDR3 size: 16 residues. The germline V gene encodes CDR1 MGHRA and CDR2 YSYEKL. With 4 bases removed from V and 4 bases from J, the gap between germline ends came to 20 bases. DNA for the CDR3: TGCGCCAGCAGCCCTTCCTTAGTGCCAGGGGTATACGAGCAGTACTTC. As protein: CASSPSLVPGVYEQYF.

J is TRBJ1-4 and V is TRBV19; 9 bases agree with TRBD1. CDR1 and CDR2 from the germline V gene are LNHDA and SQIVND (reference sequence). The length of the CDR3 is 16 residues. V lost 4 bases and J lost 2; bases outside the gene matches: 5. The CDR3 coding sequence is TGTGCCAGTAGTAGGGGACAGGGAAGGACTAATGAAAAACTGTTTTTT. Translated, it gives CASSRGQGRTNEKLFF.

This clone showed up just a few times. CDR3 protein: CASSVPTEEGYTF. In nucleotides, the CDR3 is TGTGCCAGCAGCGTACCGACGGAGGAAGGCTACACCTTC. The chain links TRBV5-4 to TRBJ1-2; D not resolved. Trimming removed 4 bases at V and 8 bases at J, with 15 bases between. CDR1 and CDR2 from the germline V gene are SGHNT and YYREEE (reference sequence). CDR3 length: 13 amino acids.

V and J are TRBV10-3 and TRBJ1-5, with 7 bases that match TRBD1. CDR1 is ENHRY and CDR2 is SYGVKD in the germline V gene. CDR3 length equals 13 residues. The V segment lost 10 bases and the J segment 5 bases; nucleotides outside the gene matches: 8. The CDR3 DNA is TGTGCCACTTCGACAGGGCTGGATCAGCCCCAGCATTTT. This encodes CATSTGLDQPQHF.

The chain is built from TRBV28 and TRBJ1-1, with D perhaps matching TRBD1 (5 bases). Trimming cost V 7 bases and J 1 base, with 13 bases left between them. This CDR3 contains 14 residues. From germline, CDR1 is MDHEN and CDR2 SYDVKM. The chain's CDR3 is CASTWGSSNTEAFF. DNA for the CDR3: TGTGCCAGCACCTGGGGCAGTTCGAACACTGAAGCTTTCTTT.

The J gene is TRBJ2-3, the V gene TRBV28, with a possible D match to TRBD2 (6 bases). Germline V gene lookup returns CDR1 MDHEN and CDR2 SYDVKM. V lost 3 bases and J lost 0, with 13 bases in between. CDR3 length: 16 residues. The CDR3 nucleotides read TGTGCCAGCAGTTTCAGTGGGGGGTCTAGCACAGATACGCAGTATTTT. This encodes CASSFSGGSSTDTQYF.

V usage is TRBV28 and J usage is TRBJ1-5; D uncertain. The CDR3 has 11 amino acids. Between the trimmed V and J ends, which lost 8 bases and 6 bases, there was a span of 8 bases. Germline V gives CDR1 MDHEN, CDR2 SYDVKM. CDR3 DNA: TGTGCCAGCCGGGAGGGTCAGCCCCAGCATTTT. It translates to CASREGQPQHF. The full variable domain, in which reference TRBV28 and TRBJ1-5 provide the parts outside the CDR3, is DVKVTQSSRYLVKRTGEKVFLECVQDMDHENMFWYRQDPGLGLRLIYFSYDVKMKEKGDIPEGYSVSREKKERFSLILESASTNQTSMYLCASREGQPQHFGDGTRLSIL.

V usage is TRBV7-6 and J usage is TRBJ2-7; 12 bases match TRBD2. Germline V CDR1 and CDR2: SGHVS, FNYEAQ. Trimming removed 2 bases from V and 6 bases from J; junction bases left unmatched: 5. This CDR3 is built from 15 residues. The CDR3 sequence is CASSLTTSGSGEQYF. In DNA form, the CDR3 reads TGTGCCAGCAGCTTAACGACTAGCGGGAGTGGCGAGCAGTACTTC.